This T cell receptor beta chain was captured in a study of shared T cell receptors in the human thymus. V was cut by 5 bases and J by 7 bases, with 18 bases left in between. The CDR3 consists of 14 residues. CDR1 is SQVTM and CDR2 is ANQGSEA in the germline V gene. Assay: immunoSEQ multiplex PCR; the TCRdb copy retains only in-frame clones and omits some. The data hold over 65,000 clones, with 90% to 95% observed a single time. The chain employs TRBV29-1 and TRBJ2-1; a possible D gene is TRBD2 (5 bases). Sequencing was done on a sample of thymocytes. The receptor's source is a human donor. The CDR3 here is CSVRRSGRVNEQFF. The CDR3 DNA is TGCAGCGTTAGAAGAAGCGGACGGGTGAATGAGCAGTTCTTC.